A single sample is the source of the 29 T cell receptor beta chains below, sequenced in a study of blood T cell repertoires in COVID-19 (TCRdb year 2020). Receptors were amplified or captured by the immunoSEQ multiplex PCR assay. Drawn from immuneACCESS, this table holds only the in-frame rearrangements with V and J called that TCRdb kept. Clones are partly lost; checked studies trace under half to an unresolved V gene and leave the rest unexplained. This sample is represented by 77,000 or so clones; around 67% of them were singletons. The top ten constitute approximately 2.4% of the sample. The source material was peripheral blood. The receptors here all came from a human donor with acute or convalescent COVID-19. The donor label of this sample is uncertain.

The chain has TRBV20-1 and TRBJ2-7, with 9 bases fitting TRBD1. Germline V lookup: CDR1 DFQATT, CDR2 SNEGSKA (reference sequence). CDR3 length equals 18 residues. V was pared by 3 bases and J by 5 bases, with 20 bases of the junction left unmatched. The CDR3 loop is CSASAPPGGQGSSNEQYV. The DNA of the CDR3 is TGCAGTGCTAGTGCTCCCCCCGGGGGACAGGGTTCCTCTAACGAGCAGTACGTC.

This clone was counted between two and nine times. This chain joins TRBV5-1 and TRBJ2-2, with a weak D call TRBD1 (6 bases). The germline CDR1 and CDR2 sequences are SGHRS and YFSETQ. CDR3 size: 14 residues. V lost 5 bases, J lost 7 bases, and 15 bases lay in between. The CDR3 protein is CASRRGSEGGELFF. The CDR3 DNA reads TGCGCCAGCAGGAGGGGGTCCGAGGGCGGGGAGCTGTTTTTT. The full variable domain, completed using reference TRBV5-1 and TRBJ2-2, is KAGVTQTPRYLIKTRGQQVTLSCSPISGHRSVSWYQQTPGQGLQFLFEYFSETQRNKGNFPGRFSGRQFSNSRSEMNVSTLELGDSALYLCASRRGSEGGELFFGEGSRLTVL.

This chain joins TRBV30 and TRBJ2-1; 7 bases are a match to TRBD1. The V segment lost 3 bases and the J segment 3 bases; nucleotides outside the gene matches: 2. The germline V gene encodes CDR1 GTSNPN and CDR2 SVGIG (reference sequence). This CDR3 has 13 residues. The CDR3 DNA sequence: TGTGCCTGGAGCCGACAGGGCTACAATGAGCAGTTCTTC. It yields the protein CAWSRQGYNEQFF.

The rearrangement joins TRBV25-1 to TRBJ1-5; unclear D gene. Germline V gene data show CDR1 as MGHDK and CDR2 as SYGVNS. V shed 6 bases and J shed 2 bases, with 8 bases lying between them. The CDR3 extends over 13 amino acids. CDR3 nucleotides: TGTGCCAGCAGAGGCCTAGGCAATCAGCCCCAGCATTTT. Protein product: CASRGLGNQPQHF. Complete variable domain (other parts from reference TRBV25-1 and TRBJ1-5): EADIYQTPRYLVIGTGKKITLECSQTMGHDKMYWYQQDPGMELHLIHYSYGVNSTEKGDLSSESTVSRIRTEHFPLTLESARPSHTSQYLCASRGLGNQPQHFGDGTRLSIL.

This chain uses TRBV7-2 with TRBJ2-5, with 12 bases that match TRBD1. Germline V gene data show CDR1 as SGHTA and CDR2 as FQGNSA. The CDR3 contains 15 residues. V lost 4 bases, J lost 6 bases, and 6 bases stayed unmatched. In DNA, the CDR3 is TGTGCCAGCAGCTCCCGGGACAGGGGGCTGAAGACCCAGTACTTC. Protein product: CASSSRDRGLKTQYF. Combining the CDR3 with reference TRBV7-2 and TRBJ2-5 gives the whole variable domain GAGVSQSPSNKVTEKGKDVELRCDPISGHTALYWYRQSLGQGLEFLIYFQGNSAPDKSGLPSDRFSAERTGGSVSTLTIQRTQQEDSAVYLCASSSRDRGLKTQYFGPGTRLLVL.

The chain links TRBV3-1 (or the pseudogene TRBV3-2) to TRBJ1-5, with 7 positions matching TRBD1. Losses at the gene ends were 1 base for V and 0 bases for J; bases not matched to a gene: 6. CDR3 length equals 17 residues. Per the germline V gene, CDR1 is LGHDT and CDR2 is YNNKEL (reference sequence). In DNA, the CDR3 is TGTGCCAGCAGCCAAGGCTCAGGGGGACCTAGCAATCAGCCCCAGCATTTT. This gives the protein CASSQGSGGPSNQPQHF.

This clone was counted at least ten times. The chain joins TRBV28 to TRBJ1-5; D remains unclear. The germline gives CDR1 MDHEN, CDR2 SYDVKM. V was trimmed by 6 bases and J by 8 bases, leaving 8 bases between them. This CDR3 has 11 residues. The DNA of the CDR3 is TGTGCCAGCAGGTCTCGAGAGCCCCAGCATTTT. It specifies CASRSREPQHF.

The chain joins TRBV5-8 to TRBJ2-2, with a possible D match to TRBD1 (5 bases). The ends were cut back, 0 bases at V and 1 base at J, with 7 bases in the middle. This CDR3 comprises 15 residues. Germline lookup yields CDR1 SGHTS and CDR2 YDEGEE. In DNA, the CDR3 is TGTGCCAGCAGCTTGGTGGGGCTGAACACCGGGGAGCTGTTTTTT. Residues: CASSLVGLNTGELFF.

The rearrangement links TRBV28 to TRBJ2-5, with D possibly being TRBD2 (6 bases). V gave up 4 bases and J gave up 1 base, with 13 bases separating them. Germline CDR1 MDHEN, CDR2 SYDVKM. CDR3 size: 15 residues. CDR3 nucleotides: TGTGCCAGCAGTTCACTGACCGGGGGCCAAGAGACCCAGTACTTC. Translation: CASSSLTGGQETQYF.

The chain has TRBV11-1 and TRBJ1-6; 11 bases agree with TRBD1. This CDR3 comprises 14 residues. Germline V lookup: CDR1 SGHAT, CDR2 FQDESV (reference sequence). V shed 8 bases, J shed 8 bases, and the junction held 5 bases outside the gene matches. The CDR3 here is CASQGDRGYSPLHF. As DNA, the CDR3 is TGTGCCAGCCAAGGGGACAGGGGGTATTCACCCCTCCACTTT.

This clone was detected only a few times. V gene TRBV10-3 combines with J gene TRBJ1-2, with D unresolved. Looked up from germline, CDR1 is ENHRY and CDR2 is SYGVKD. The CDR3 is 11 residues long. V dropped 8 bases and J dropped 8 bases, with 12 bases sitting between them. CDR3 bases: TGTGCCATCGTCAAAGTTCGGGGCTACACCTTC. It translates to CAIVKVRGYTF.

The chain is built from TRBV5-8 and TRBJ2-4, with D maybe TRBD1 (6 bases). The germline V and J ends were trimmed by 0 bases and 1 base, with 8 bases remaining between them. Germline assignment: CDR1 SGHTS and CDR2 YDEGEE. The CDR3 is 15 residues long. This chain's CDR3 is CASSLDDRAKNIQYF. The CDR3 DNA reads as TGTGCCAGCAGCTTGGATGACAGGGCCAAAAACATTCAGTACTTC.

The chain combines TRBV5-1 with TRBJ2-3; 7 nucleotides agree with TRBD1. Germline V gene data show CDR1 as SGHRS and CDR2 as YFSETQ. V was pared by 0 bases and J by 5 bases, with 6 bases of the junction left unmatched. The CDR3 spans 15 residues. The CDR3 DNA reads as TGCGCCAGCAGCTTGGAGGGGGCGCGTAGAGATACGCAGTATTTT. As protein: CASSLEGARRDTQYF.

This clone was counted many times. The chain employs TRBV11-3 and TRBJ2-3; 9 bases match TRBD1. The CDR3 spans 15 residues. Germline trimming cut 5 bases from V and 3 bases from J; bases unmatched to any gene: 6. Germline lookup yields CDR1 SGHNT and CDR2 YENEEA. The DNA of the CDR3 is TGTGCCAGCAGCCAAGGGACAGGGTTTACAGATACGCAGTATTTT. As protein: CASSQGTGFTDTQYF. Complete variable domain (other parts from reference TRBV11-3 and TRBJ2-3): EAGVVQSPRYKIIEKKQPVAFWCNPISGHNTLYWYLQNLGQGPELLIRYENEEAVDDSQLPKDRFSAERLKGVDSTLKIQPAELGDSAVYLCASSQGTGFTDTQYFGPGTRLTVL.

The J gene is TRBJ1-5, the V gene TRBV28; TRBD1 aligns across 7 bases. This CDR3 is 18 amino acids long. CDR1 MDHEN and CDR2 SYDVKM come from the germline V gene. With V trimmed by 6 bases and J by 2 bases, 16 bases remained unmatched. CDR3 DNA: TGTGCCAGCAGCACTCTAACAGGGGATCGAGACGGCAATCAGCCCCAGCATTTT. Translating it yields CASSTLTGDRDGNQPQHF.

V usage is TRBV12-3 or TRBV12-4 and J usage is TRBJ1-3; D is unclear. CDR3 size: 13 residues. V lost 3 bases and J 2 bases, leaving 5 bases between the germline ends. Here the CDR3 DNA reads TGTGCCAGCAGTTTGGCAGCTGGAAACACCATATATTTT. It is translated as CASSLAAGNTIYF.

The genes are TRBV28 and TRBJ2-4, with TRBD2 identical over 7 bases. Germline V gene sequence: CDR1 MDHEN, CDR2 SYDVKM. CDR3 length: 16 amino acids. J gave up 3 bases and V 6 bases, and 11 bases lay outside the gene matches. CDR3 nucleotides: TGTGCCAGCAGCTCCCAGGTGCGGGGGAACAAAAACATTCAGTACTTC. This gives the protein CASSSQVRGNKNIQYF.

The chain links TRBV12-3 or TRBV12-4 to TRBJ2-1, with unresolved D. The CDR3 sequence is 13 residues long. Trimming pared 7 bases from V and 12 bases from J, leaving 19 bases between. The CDR3 DNA reads as TGTGCCAGCACCCCAAGTACGCCTCGCGGGCAGTTCTTC. It translates to CASTPSTPRGQFF.

J is TRBJ2-1 and V is TRBV2; 11 positions match TRBD2. The germline gives CDR1 SNHLY, CDR2 FYNNEI. With 5 bases clipped from V and 0 bases from J, the junction kept 12 bases outside the gene matches. The CDR3 runs to 19 residues. CDR3 sequence (DNA): TGTGCCAGCAGTCGCGCTAGCGGGAGGACTACGAGCTCCTACAATGAGCAGTTCTTC. Encoded protein: CASSRASGRTTSSYNEQFF.

V gene TRBV10-1 combines with J gene TRBJ1-1; D is perhaps TRBD1 (5 bases). V was trimmed by 5 bases and J by 8 bases, leaving 18 bases between them. Per germline, CDR1 WNHNN and CDR2 SYGVQD (reference sequence). The CDR3 spans 14 residues. The CDR3 DNA reads TGCGCCAGCAGTTTCGACAGAGCCCGTCCCGAAGCTTTCTTT. This gives the protein CASSFDRARPEAFF.

The chain has TRBV7-2 and TRBJ2-1; 9 bases are a match to TRBD1. This CDR3 is 15 amino acids long. V gave up 4 bases and J gave up 6 bases; unmatched junction bases: 7. CDR1 and CDR2 (germline): SGHTA, FQGNSA. The CDR3 sequence: CASSSSSTGGNEQFF. In DNA, the CDR3 is TGTGCCAGCAGCTCCTCCTCGACAGGGGGCAATGAGCAGTTCTTC. The full variable domain, completed using reference TRBV7-2 and TRBJ2-1, is GAGVSQSPSNKVTEKGKDVELRCDPISGHTALYWYRQSLGQGLEFLIYFQGNSAPDKSGLPSDRFSAERTGGSVSTLTIQRTQQEDSAVYLCASSSSSTGGNEQFFGPGTRLTVL.

This clone was seen a handful of times. The chain is built from TRBV6-1 and TRBJ2-7, with 7 bases lining up with TRBD1. The CDR3 contains 15 residues. Per germline, CDR1 MNHNS and CDR2 SASEGT. V trimming: 3 bases; J trimming: 0 bases; junction bases outside the gene matches: 5. CDR3 protein: CASSEDRSSSYEQYV. CDR3 DNA: TGTGCCAGCAGTGAGGACAGGTCAAGCTCCTACGAGCAGTACGTC.

The CDR3 loop reads CASRSTGVGNTIYF. CDR3 coding DNA: TGTGCCAGCAGATCGACAGGGGTTGGAAACACCATATATTTT. The chain uses TRBV2 and TRBJ1-3; 8 bases match TRBD1. V lost 6 bases and J lost 3; bases outside the gene matches: 4. Per germline, CDR1 SNHLY and CDR2 FYNNEI. The CDR3 covers 14 residues. Full variable domain (missing parts from reference TRBV2 and TRBJ1-3): EPEVTQTPSHQVTQMGQEVILRCVPISNHLYFYWYRQILGQKVEFLVSFYNNEISEKSEIFDDQFSVERPDGSNFTLKIRSTKLEDSAMYFCASRSTGVGNTIYFGEGSWLTVV.

The V gene is TRBV5-1, the J gene TRBJ1-1; no firm D call. V dropped 4 bases and J dropped 1 base, with 8 bases sitting between them. The CDR3 sequence is 13 residues long. Germline-derived CDR1 and CDR2 are SGHRS and YFSETQ. The CDR3: CASSQPGNTEAFF. Here the CDR3 DNA reads TGCGCCAGCAGCCAACCAGGGAACACTGAAGCTTTCTTT.

J is TRBJ1-2 and V is TRBV6-4; 10 nucleotides align to TRBD1. J was trimmed by 8 bases and V by 8 bases; bases with no gene match: 8. The germline CDR1 and CDR2 sequences are MRHNA and SNTAGT. This CDR3 has 13 amino acids. The CDR3 region has the DNA TGTGCCAGCTCCCCCGGGGACAGGGGCGGCTACACCTTC. Its translation: CASSPGDRGGYTF.

This clone rates as medium-sized. The chain uses TRBV6-4 and TRBJ1-5, with no clear D. Trimming cost V 7 bases and J 7 bases, with 14 bases left between them. CDR1 and CDR2 (germline): MRHNA, SNTAGT. The CDR3 totals 13 residues. The CDR3 DNA reads as TGTGCCAGCACCAACCCAGGCCAACAGCCCCAGCATTTT. Translating it yields CASTNPGQQPQHF.

This clone has more than one count but fewer than ten. This sequence joins TRBV7-2 and TRBJ1-5; possible D gene TRBD1, 5 bases. Germline V gene data show CDR1 as SGHTA and CDR2 as FQGNSA. Trimming took off 5 bases at V and 8 bases at J, with 16 bases between the two ends. This CDR3 is 14 amino acids long. CDR3 sequence: CASSPNGGREPQHF. The CDR3 nucleotides are TGTGCCAGCAGCCCTAACGGGGGACGAGAGCCCCAGCATTTT. Together with reference TRBV7-2 and TRBJ1-5, the CDR3 gives the full variable domain: GAGVSQSPSNKVTEKGKDVELRCDPISGHTALYWYRQSLGQGLEFLIYFQGNSAPDKSGLPSDRFSAERTGGSVSTLTIQRTQQEDSAVYLCASSPNGGREPQHFGDGTRLSIL.

This clone was found a few times. The V and J genes are TRBV12-3 or TRBV12-4 and TRBJ1-4; 7 bases match TRBD1. The CDR3 consists of 13 residues. The junction had 9 bases not matched to a gene; V was cut back by 7 bases and J by 10 bases. As DNA, the CDR3 is TGTGCCAGCACCGTATCAGGGGGAAGAAAACTGTTTTTT. It specifies CASTVSGGRKLFF.

The gene calls are TRBV28 and TRBJ1-2; D is unresolved. Germline V gene lookup returns CDR1 MDHEN and CDR2 SYDVKM. The V end lost 3 bases, the J end lost 2 bases, and 7 bases lay between the germline ends. The length of the CDR3 is 13 residues. The CDR3 sequence: CASSFVENYGYTF. The CDR3 nucleotides read TGTGCCAGCAGTTTCGTCGAGAACTATGGCTACACCTTC.